What follows describes a single T cell receptor beta chain. As yet, its antigen is unknown. Primers for the PCR totalled 60 Vbeta and 13 Jbeta. This table comes from immunoSEQ multiplex PCR, and its TCRdb copy is limited to in-frame clones, with some not included. The repertoire holds approximately 130,000 clones, with over 80% as singletons. This specimen comes from a study of cytomegalovirus exposure and HLA in healthy donors. Across the study: Approximately 81% of 398 genotyped donors fell in the Caucasian-associated ancestry cluster. Study results and caveats: The study recorded 164 TCR beta chains that were cytomegalovirus-associated.

The CDR3 has 15 amino acids. Trimming took 6 bases from V and 7 from J; bases not matched to a gene: 13. Germline V gives CDR1 LNHNV, CDR2 YYDKDF (reference sequence). Nominally healthy donors were sampled, though unrecorded immune exposures were likely. This receptor was identified in a boy younger than 18 in good health and CMV-seronegative. The J gene is TRBJ1-1, the V gene TRBV15; 8 bases map to TRBD1. The sample comprised PBMCs. The CDR3 is CATRAKTGQDFEAFF. CDR3 DNA sequence: TGTGCCACCAGAGCCAAGACGGGACAGGACTTTGAAGCTTTCTTT. The full variable domain, its missing parts supplied by reference TRBV15 and TRBJ1-1, is DAMVIQNPRYQVTQFGKPVTLSCSQTLNHNVMYWYQQKSSQAPKLLFHYYDKDFNNEADTPDNFQSRRPNTSFCFLDIRSPGLGDTAMYLCATRAKTGQDFEAFFGQGTRLTVV.